This T cell receptor beta chain was captured by sequencing in a study of shared clonotypes between healthy human individuals. TCRdb's copy holds only in-frame clones and misses some; the assay was immunoSEQ multiplex PCR. The sample gives some 2,500,000 clones, 85% to 95% of which show up once; approximately 0.4% is in the top ten. Both subsets, CD45RA+ naive and CD45RA-negative memory, were split from the CD4+ cells. This CDR3 has 13 residues. V lost 1 base, J lost 5 bases, and 8 bases lay in between. CDR1 is SGHTA, CDR2 FQGNSA, per germline. This clone was seen only a few times. The sequence was obtained from a man younger than 30 in good health. Some clones in this sample may be carry-over from other donors' samples. Sequencing was done on a sample of naive CD4+ T cells from PBMCs. Specified subset: CD45RA+ positively selected. V is TRBV7-2 and J is TRBJ1-1, with D maybe TRBD1 (6 bases). CDR3 bases: TGTGCCAGCAGCTTAGGGACAGTAACTGAAGCTTTCTTT. The encoded protein is CASSLGTVTEAFF.